One sample yielded the 23 T cell receptor beta chains listed below, sequenced in a study of T-cell reconstitution after alpha-beta-depleted transplantation in children. The authors prepared the TCRbeta library with unique molecular identifiers. TCRdb ran MiXCR on the PCR reads and lists one entry per CDR3 protein. The sample lists a few hundred thousand distinct CDR3 sequences, 13% seen once, with 2.2% in the top ten. The sequenced sample was PBMCs, mostly from graft donor cells, obtained 360 days after TCRalphabeta/CD19-depleted stem cell transplant. The receptors shown here come from a male patient aged 10 to 17 who had a stem cell transplant for acute myeloid leukemia, so the T cells may come from the graft donor.

This clonotype was picked up a small number of times. The gene calls are TRBV7-9 and TRBJ1-2; D is uncertain. The CDR3 runs to 12 residues. Germline V CDR1 and CDR2: SEHNR, FQNEAQ (reference sequence). V lost 7 bases to trimming and J lost 8 bases, with 14 bases between them. CDR3 in amino acids: CASIRPALGYTF. In nucleotides, the CDR3 is TGTGCCAGCATCCGACCTGCCTTGGGCTACACCTTC.

This clonotype was recorded a few times. The chain combines TRBV30 with TRBJ2-3; D is undetermined. Trimming removed 2 bases from V and 6 bases from J, with 9 bases in between. The CDR3 has 12 amino acids. Germline V CDR1 and CDR2: GTSNPN, SVGIG (reference sequence). CDR3 bases: TGTGCCTGGAGTACCTACGGGGATACGCAGTATTTT. This sequence encodes CAWSTYGDTQYF.

This chain connects TRBV28 to TRBJ2-5, with TRBD2 matching over 8 bases. Germline loops: CDR1 MDHEN, CDR2 SYDVKM. The CDR3 runs to 20 residues. J was trimmed by 1 base and V by 3 bases; bases with no gene match: 19. The CDR3 bases are TGTGCCAGCAGTTTTGTGCCCGGGGCTCGTACTAGCGGCATCCAAGAGACCCAGTACTTC. Its translation is CASSFVPGARTSGIQETQYF. Supplemented by reference TRBV28 and TRBJ2-5, the full variable domain reads DVKVTQSSRYLVKRTGEKVFLECVQDMDHENMFWYRQDPGLGLRLIYFSYDVKMKEKGDIPEGYSVSREKKERFSLILESASTNQTSMYLCASSFVPGARTSGIQETQYFGPGTRLLVL.

The chain carries TRBV2 and TRBJ1-2, with a possible D match to TRBD1 (6 bases). CDR3 length: 13 amino acids. Germline loops: CDR1 SNHLY, CDR2 FYNNEI. Trimming pared 3 bases from V and 4 bases from J, leaving 9 bases between. In DNA, the CDR3 is TGTGCCAGCAGTGATGAGGGGGTCTATGGCTACACCTTC. Translating it yields CASSDEGVYGYTF.

In its sample, this clonotype was seen a few times. The J gene is TRBJ2-2, the V gene TRBV20-1; 9 nucleotides agree with TRBD2. J gave up 8 bases and V 3 bases, and 10 bases lay outside the gene matches. Per germline, CDR1 DFQATT and CDR2 SNEGSKA (reference sequence). The CDR3 contains 15 residues. In nucleotides, the CDR3 is TGCAGTGCTAGCACTTCTAGCGGGGCTGAGGGGGAGCTGTTTTTT. Its protein is CSASTSSGAEGELFF.

This clonotype was observed a single time. The chain joins TRBV19 to TRBJ2-5; TRBD1 matches 10 bases. Germline loops: CDR1 LNHDA, CDR2 SQIVND (reference sequence). This CDR3 has 15 amino acids. With 6 bases clipped from V and 5 bases from J, the junction kept 9 bases outside the gene matches. CDR3 loop: CASSPETGGWETQYF. The CDR3 DNA follows: TGTGCCAGTAGCCCAGAGACAGGGGGCTGGGAGACCCAGTACTTC.

This clonotype came up once. This chain links TRBV4-3 with TRBJ2-1, with 10 bases that match TRBD2. CDR1 and CDR2 from the germline V gene are LGHNA and YSLEER. The CDR3 spans 15 residues. The V gene end was trimmed by 0 bases and the J gene end by 10 bases; junction bases not matched to a gene: 6. The CDR3 is CASSQEGDSGREQFF. CDR3 nucleotides: TGCGCCAGCAGCCAAGAAGGCGATAGCGGGAGGGAGCAGTTCTTC.

The gene calls are TRBV7-9 and TRBJ1-1; 8 positions agree with TRBD1. The junction had 6 bases not matched to a gene; V was cut back by 5 bases and J by 4 bases. Looked up from germline, CDR1 is SEHNR and CDR2 is FQNEAQ (reference sequence). This CDR3 is built from 14 residues. CDR3: CASSATGEGTEAFF. CDR3 coding DNA: TGTGCCAGCAGCGCGACAGGGGAGGGCACTGAAGCTTTCTTT.

The V and J genes are TRBV7-8 and TRBJ2-7; TRBD2 matches at 8 bases. Trimming removed 5 bases from V and 5 bases from J; junction bases left unmatched: 14. Germline values: CDR1 SGHVS, CDR2 FQNEAQ. The CDR3 consists of 16 residues. The CDR3 sequence is CASSAGGLETVDEQYF. CDR3 DNA: TGTGCCAGCAGCGCTGGGGGACTAGAGACGGTAGACGAGCAGTACTTC.

Remarks on this clonotype: The conserved phenylalanine or tryptophan is not found at the CDR3 terminus, so this likely reflects a read error. The chain combines TRBV3-1 with TRBJ2-2; tentative D call: TRBD1 (5 bases). This CDR3 comprises 13 residues. Trimming took off 4 bases at V and 8 bases at J, with 11 bases between the two ends. Germline V gene sequence: CDR1 LGHDT, CDR2 YNNKEL (reference sequence). The CDR3 sequence is CASSPGRGGELFL. CDR3 in DNA: TGTGCCAGCAGCCCCGGTAGGGGTGGGGAGCTGTTTCTT.

This clonotype was found many times. The chain joins TRBV20-1 to TRBJ2-7; 10 nucleotides match TRBD2. Looked up from germline, CDR1 is DFQATT and CDR2 is SNEGSKA (reference sequence). CDR3 length equals 16 residues. Trimming at V came to 0 bases and at J to 0 bases, leaving 5 bases not matched to a gene. CDR3 amino acids: CSARDPSGRDSYEQYF. CDR3 nucleotide sequence: TGCAGTGCTAGAGATCCAAGCGGGAGGGACTCCTACGAGCAGTACTTC.

Here the CDR3 reads CASSSLAGSGELFF. CDR3 sequence (DNA): TGTGCCAGCAGCTCTCTAGCGGGATCCGGGGAGCTGTTTTTT. The chain has TRBV7-2 and TRBJ2-2, with 9 bases lining up with TRBD2. Germline CDR1 and CDR2: SGHTA and FQGNSA. V gave up 4 bases and J gave up 6 bases; unmatched junction bases: 3. The CDR3 consists of 14 residues.

This clonotype was observed a handful of times. This chain uses TRBV19 with TRBJ2-7; 7 positions agree with TRBD1. The CDR3 is made up of 14 amino acids. Germline CDR1 LNHDA, CDR2 SQIVND (reference sequence). J was trimmed by 3 bases and V by 2 bases; bases with no gene match: 4. CDR3 bases: TGTGCCAGTAGTATAAAGCGGACAGGCTACGAGCAGTACTTC. It is translated as CASSIKRTGYEQYF.

CDR3 protein: CASSAQGASYNEQFF. The DNA of the CDR3 is TGTGCCAGCAGCGCCCAGGGGGCTTCCTACAATGAGCAGTTCTTC. V gene TRBV9 combines with J gene TRBJ2-1; TRBD1 matches 8 bases. Germline V CDR1 and CDR2: SGDLS, YYNGEE. J gave up 1 base and V 3 bases, and 3 bases lay outside the gene matches. The CDR3 has 15 amino acids.

In this sample, this clonotype turned up many times. This chain links TRBV12-3 or TRBV12-4 with TRBJ2-5; 8 bases align to TRBD1. V was pared by 5 bases and J by 2 bases, with 7 bases of the junction left unmatched. This CDR3 contains 15 residues. CDR3 amino acids: CASSPGTGPQETQYF. The CDR3 DNA sequence: TGTGCCAGCAGTCCCGGGACAGGTCCTCAAGAGACCCAGTACTTC.

V is TRBV20-1 and J is TRBJ2-7; the D is unclear. Trimming stripped 4 bases from V and 2 bases from J, with 12 bases between. The V gene's germline CDR1 is DFQATT and CDR2 SNEGSKA (reference sequence). The CDR3 has 13 amino acids. CDR3 coding DNA: TGCAGTGCTATGACTGTCACCGCCTACGAGCAGTACTTC. As protein: CSAMTVTAYEQYF.

This clonotype appeared many times. V is TRBV29-1 and J is TRBJ2-2; TRBD2 matches 10 bases. The J segment lost 3 bases and the V segment lost 7 bases, leaving 11 bases of the junction unmatched. Germline V CDR1 and CDR2: SQVTM, ANQGSEA. The CDR3 is made up of 16 amino acids. The CDR3 DNA reads as TGCAGCGCATTTGGGGGACTAGCGTTTGACACCGGGGAGCTGTTTTTT. The encoded protein is CSAFGGLAFDTGELFF.

The chain employs TRBV7-3 and TRBJ2-4; 13 bases are shared with TRBD2. J lost 8 bases, V lost 5 bases, and 6 bases had no gene match. The CDR3 covers 15 residues. Germline V gene sequence: CDR1 SGHTA, CDR2 FQGTGA. The chain's CDR3 is CASSQSGLAGDIQYF. As DNA, the CDR3 is TGTGCCAGCAGCCAAAGCGGACTAGCGGGAGACATTCAGTACTTC. Full variable domain (remainder filled in from reference TRBV7-3 and TRBJ2-4): GAGVSQTPSNKVTEKGKYVELRCDPISGHTALYWYRQSLGQGPEFLIYFQGTGAADDSGLPNDRFFAVRPEGSVSTLKIQRTERGDSAVYLCASSQSGLAGDIQYFGAGTRLSVL.

This clonotype was observed a few times. V usage is TRBV3-1 and J usage is TRBJ2-7; D call uncertain. V was cut by 2 bases and J by 2 bases, with 7 bases left in between. Germline lookup yields CDR1 LGHDT and CDR2 YNNKEL (reference sequence). CDR3 length: 13 residues. The CDR3 loop reads CASSQKPTYEQYF. DNA for the CDR3: TGTGCCAGCAGCCAAAAACCGACCTACGAGCAGTACTTC.

This clonotype was seen only a few times. V usage is TRBV20-1 and J usage is TRBJ2-3; no definite D call. This CDR3 region has 15 residues. Looked up from germline, CDR1 is DFQATT and CDR2 is SNEGSKA (reference sequence). V was trimmed by 5 bases and J by 1 base, leaving 16 bases between them. The CDR3 nucleotides read TGCAGTGCTGGCCATGGAAATGTTCGCACAGATACGCAGTATTTT. It encodes CSAGHGNVRTDTQYF.

This clonotype occurred a few times. The chain employs TRBV5-1 and TRBJ2-5; D call uncertain. Deletions cut 4 bases from V and 1 base from J, with 11 bases between. The CDR3 is 14 amino acids. Looked up from germline, CDR1 is SGHRS and CDR2 is YFSETQ. The CDR3 reads CASSAVGPQETQYF. In DNA form, the CDR3 reads TGCGCCAGCAGCGCGGTTGGGCCCCAAGAGACCCAGTACTTC.

The V gene is TRBV7-9, the J gene TRBJ2-5; no definite D call. Trimming took 7 bases from V and 2 from J, leaving 11 bases between them. This CDR3 comprises 13 residues. CDR1 is SEHNR, CDR2 FQNEAQ, per germline (reference sequence). CDR3 coding DNA: TGTGCCAGCACCATTTCCGGTCAAGAGACCCAGTACTTC. Its protein is CASTISGQETQYF.

The CDR3 nucleotides are TGCGCCAGCAGTCCGGCGGGTGAAGGAAAGAACACTGAAGCTTTCTTT. Translated, it gives CASSPAGEGKNTEAFF. The chain is built from TRBV23-1 and TRBJ1-1, with unresolved D. TRBV23-1 is sorted into the ORF group, with uncertain function. The CDR3 extends over 16 amino acids. V lost 4 bases and J 1 base, leaving 16 bases between the germline ends.